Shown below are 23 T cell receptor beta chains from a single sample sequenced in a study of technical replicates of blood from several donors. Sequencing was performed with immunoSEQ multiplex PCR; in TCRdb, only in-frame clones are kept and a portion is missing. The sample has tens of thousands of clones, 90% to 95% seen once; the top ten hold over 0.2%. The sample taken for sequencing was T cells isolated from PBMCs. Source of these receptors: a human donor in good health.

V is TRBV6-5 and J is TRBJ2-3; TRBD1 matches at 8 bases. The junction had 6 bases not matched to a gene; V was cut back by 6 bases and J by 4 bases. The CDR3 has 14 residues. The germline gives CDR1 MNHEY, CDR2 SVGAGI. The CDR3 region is CASRDRDSADTQYF. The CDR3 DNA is TGTGCCAGCAGGGACAGGGATTCGGCAGATACGCAGTATTTT.

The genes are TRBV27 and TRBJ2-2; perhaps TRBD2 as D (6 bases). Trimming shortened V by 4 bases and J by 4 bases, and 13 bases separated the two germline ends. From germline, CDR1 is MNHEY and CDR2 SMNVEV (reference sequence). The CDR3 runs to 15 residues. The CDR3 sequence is CASSSGTGGTGELFF. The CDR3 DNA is TGTGCCAGCAGTTCCGGGACCGGGGGCACCGGGGAGCTGTTTTTT.

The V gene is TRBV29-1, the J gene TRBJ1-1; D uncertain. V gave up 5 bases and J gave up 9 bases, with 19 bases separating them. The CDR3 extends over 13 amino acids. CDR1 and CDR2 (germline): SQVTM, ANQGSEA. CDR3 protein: CSVTNGGRLKAFF. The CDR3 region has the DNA TGCAGCGTTACCAATGGCGGGCGACTTAAAGCTTTCTTT.

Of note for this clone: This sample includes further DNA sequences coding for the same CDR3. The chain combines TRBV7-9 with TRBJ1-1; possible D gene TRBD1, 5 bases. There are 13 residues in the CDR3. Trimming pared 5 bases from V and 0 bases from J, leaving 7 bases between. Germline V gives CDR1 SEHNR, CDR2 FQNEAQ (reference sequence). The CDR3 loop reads CASSLQVNTEAFF. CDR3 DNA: TGTGCCAGCAGCCTACAGGTGAACACTGAAGCTTTCTTT.

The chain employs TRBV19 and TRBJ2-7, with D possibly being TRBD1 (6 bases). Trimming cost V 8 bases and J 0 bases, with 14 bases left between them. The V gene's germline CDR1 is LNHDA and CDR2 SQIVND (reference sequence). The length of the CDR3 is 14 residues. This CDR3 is CASSWGRNSYEQYF. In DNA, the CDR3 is TGTGCCAGTTCTTGGGGGCGGAACTCCTACGAGCAGTACTTC.

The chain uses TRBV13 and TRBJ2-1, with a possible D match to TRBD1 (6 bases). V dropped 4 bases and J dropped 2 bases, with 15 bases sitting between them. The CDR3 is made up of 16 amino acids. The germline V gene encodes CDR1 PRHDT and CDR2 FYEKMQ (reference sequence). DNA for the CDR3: TGTGCCAGCAGCTCCCTGGACAGCGATACCTACAATGAGCAGTTCTTC. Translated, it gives CASSSLDSDTYNEQFF.

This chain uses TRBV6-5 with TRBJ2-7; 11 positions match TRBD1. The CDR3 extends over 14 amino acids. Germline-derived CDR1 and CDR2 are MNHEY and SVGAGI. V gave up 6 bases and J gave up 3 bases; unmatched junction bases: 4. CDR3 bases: TGTGCCAGCAGGGGACAGGGGGTAAGCTACGAGCAGTACTTC. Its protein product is CASRGQGVSYEQYF.

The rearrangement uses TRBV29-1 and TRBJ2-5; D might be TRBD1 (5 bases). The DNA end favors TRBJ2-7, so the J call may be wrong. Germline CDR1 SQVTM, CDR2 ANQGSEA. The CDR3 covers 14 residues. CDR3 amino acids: CSVEEPGQNYEQYF. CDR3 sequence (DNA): TGCAGCGTTGAAGAGCCTGGACAAAACTACGAGCAGTACTTC.

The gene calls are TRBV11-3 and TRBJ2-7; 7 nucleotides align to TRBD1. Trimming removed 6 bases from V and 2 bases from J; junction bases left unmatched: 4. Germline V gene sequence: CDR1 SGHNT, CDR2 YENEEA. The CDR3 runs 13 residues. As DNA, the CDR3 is TGTGCCAGCAGTAGACAGGGACCCTACGAGCAGTACTTC. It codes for CASSRQGPYEQYF.

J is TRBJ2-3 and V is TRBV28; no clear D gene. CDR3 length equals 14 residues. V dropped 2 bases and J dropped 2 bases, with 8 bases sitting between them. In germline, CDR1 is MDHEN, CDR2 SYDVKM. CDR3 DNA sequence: TGTGCCAGCAGTTTACCGGTGCTCACAGATACGCAGTATTTT. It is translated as CASSLPVLTDTQYF.

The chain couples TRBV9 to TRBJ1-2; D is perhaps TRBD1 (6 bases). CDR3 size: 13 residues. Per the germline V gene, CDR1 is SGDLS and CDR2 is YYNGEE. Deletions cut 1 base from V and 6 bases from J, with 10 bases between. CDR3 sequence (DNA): TGTGCCAGCAGCGTACCTGGGACAAATGGCTACACCTTC. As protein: CASSVPGTNGYTF. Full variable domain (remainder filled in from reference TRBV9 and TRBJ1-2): DSGVTQTPKHLITATGQRVTLRCSPRSGDLSVYWYQQSLDQGLQFLIQYYNGEERAKGNILERFSAQQFPDLHSELNLSSLELGDSALYFCASSVPGTNGYTFGSGTRLTVV.

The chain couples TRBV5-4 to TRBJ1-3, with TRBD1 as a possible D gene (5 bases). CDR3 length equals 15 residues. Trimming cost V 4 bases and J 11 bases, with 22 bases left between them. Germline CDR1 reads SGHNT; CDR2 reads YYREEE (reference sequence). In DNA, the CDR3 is TGTGCCAGCAGCATCACAGGATTTCAAACAACCCCCATATATTTT. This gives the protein CASSITGFQTTPIYF.

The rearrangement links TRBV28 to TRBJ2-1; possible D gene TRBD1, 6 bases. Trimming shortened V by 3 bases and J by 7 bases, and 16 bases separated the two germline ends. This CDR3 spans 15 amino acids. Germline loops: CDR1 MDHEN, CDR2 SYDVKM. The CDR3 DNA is TGTGCCAGCAGTTTTATCACAGGGAAGGGGAATGAGCAGTTCTTC. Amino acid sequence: CASSFITGKGNEQFF.

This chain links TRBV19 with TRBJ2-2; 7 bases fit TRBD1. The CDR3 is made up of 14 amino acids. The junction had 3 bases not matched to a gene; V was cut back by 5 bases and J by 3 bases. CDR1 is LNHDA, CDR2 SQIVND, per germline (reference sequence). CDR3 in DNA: TGTGCCAGTAGTCTTCAGGGGGACACCGGGGAGCTGTTTTTT. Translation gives CASSLQGDTGELFF.

CDR3 region: CASSSVTGTSGYNEQFF. DNA for the CDR3: TGTGCCAGCAGTTCCGTAACCGGGACTAGCGGATACAATGAGCAGTTCTTC. The genes are TRBV27 and TRBJ2-1; 11 bases align to TRBD2. This CDR3 has 17 amino acids. The trim removed 4 bases at V and 4 bases at J, leaving 9 bases unmatched. Germline assignment: CDR1 MNHEY and CDR2 SMNVEV (reference sequence).

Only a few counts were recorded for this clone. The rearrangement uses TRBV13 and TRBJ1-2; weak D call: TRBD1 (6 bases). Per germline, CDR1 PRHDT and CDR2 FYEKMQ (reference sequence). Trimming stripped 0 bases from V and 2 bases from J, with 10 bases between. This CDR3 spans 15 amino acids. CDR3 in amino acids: CASSLGRQGNYGYTF. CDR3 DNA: TGTGCCAGCAGCTTAGGAAGGCAGGGGAACTATGGCTACACCTTC.

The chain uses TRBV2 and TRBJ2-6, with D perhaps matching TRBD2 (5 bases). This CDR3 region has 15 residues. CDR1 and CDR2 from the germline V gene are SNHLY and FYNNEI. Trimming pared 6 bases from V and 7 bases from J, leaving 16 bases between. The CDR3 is CASREVGVEANVLTF. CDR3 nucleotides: TGTGCCAGCAGGGAGGTGGGAGTAGAAGCCAACGTCCTGACTTTC.

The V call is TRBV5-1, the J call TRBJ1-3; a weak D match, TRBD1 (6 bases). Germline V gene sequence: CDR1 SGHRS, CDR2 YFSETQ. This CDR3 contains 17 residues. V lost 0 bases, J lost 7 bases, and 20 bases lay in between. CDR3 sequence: CASSLAVRGSGRNTIYF. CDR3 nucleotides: TGCGCCAGCAGCTTGGCGGTCAGGGGCAGCGGAAGGAACACCATATATTTT.

The CDR3 spells CASRFPPSGRDTQYF. Written as DNA, the CDR3 is TGTGCCAGCAGATTCCCGCCTAGCGGGAGGGATACGCAGTATTTT. J is TRBJ2-3 and V is TRBV6-5, with 11 nucleotides matching TRBD2. The germline V gene has CDR1 MNHEY and CDR2 SVGAGI. V dropped 6 bases and J dropped 6; count of bases not matched to a gene: 8. The CDR3 contains 15 residues.

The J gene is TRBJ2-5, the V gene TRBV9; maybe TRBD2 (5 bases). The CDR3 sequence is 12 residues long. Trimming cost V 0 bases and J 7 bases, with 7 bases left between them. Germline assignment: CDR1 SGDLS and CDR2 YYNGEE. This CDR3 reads CASSVVAGTQYF. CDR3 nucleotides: TGTGCCAGCAGCGTAGTTGCGGGGACCCAGTACTTC.

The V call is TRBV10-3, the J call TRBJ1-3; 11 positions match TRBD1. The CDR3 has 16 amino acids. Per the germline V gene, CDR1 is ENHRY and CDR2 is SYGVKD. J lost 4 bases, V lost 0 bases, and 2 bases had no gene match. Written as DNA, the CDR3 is TGTGCCATCAGTGAGTCGGGACAGGGGGTCGGAAACACCATATATTTT. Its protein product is CAISESGQGVGNTIYF.

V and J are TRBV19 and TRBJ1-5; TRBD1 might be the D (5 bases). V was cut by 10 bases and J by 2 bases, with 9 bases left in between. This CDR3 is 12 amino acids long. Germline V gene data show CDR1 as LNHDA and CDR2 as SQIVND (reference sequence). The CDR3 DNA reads TGTGCCACCGGGGGAGGCAATCAGCCCCAGCATTTT. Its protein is CATGGGNQPQHF.

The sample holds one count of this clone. For the CDR3, the DNA is TGTGCCAGCAGCGTAGGATTACAGGCGATCTACAATGAGCAGTTCTTC. This codes for CASSVGLQAIYNEQFF. The chain employs TRBV9 and TRBJ2-1, with D tentatively TRBD1 (5 bases). The CDR3 sequence is 16 residues long. Germline V gene lookup returns CDR1 SGDLS and CDR2 YYNGEE. The ends were cut back, 0 bases at V and 3 bases at J, with 13 bases in the middle.